One sample yielded the 27 T cell receptor beta chains listed below, sequenced in a study of T cell changes during pregnancy in multiple sclerosis. The assay was immunoSEQ multiplex PCR, and TCRdb's table has in-frame clones only and misses some. The sample carries about 47,000 clones, around 90% recorded once. The specimen comprised peripheral blood, sampled in the first trimester of pregnancy. The source of these receptors is a female donor with multiple sclerosis, enrolled in a pregnancy study.

The chain links TRBV10-3 to TRBJ2-2, with 8 bases that match TRBD2. The CDR3 extends over 16 amino acids. Germline values: CDR1 ENHRY, CDR2 SYGVKD. J was trimmed by 2 bases and V by 0 bases; bases with no gene match: 2. The CDR3 here is CAISESLAGNTGELFF. Written as DNA, the CDR3 is TGTGCCATCAGTGAGTCTCTAGCGGGTAACACCGGGGAGCTGTTTTTT.

The V and J genes are TRBV28 and TRBJ1-5, with a possible D match to TRBD1 (5 bases). The CDR3 is 12 amino acids. Germline CDR1 is MDHEN and CDR2 is SYDVKM. Trimming removed 6 bases from V and 9 bases from J, with 12 bases in between. The CDR3 region is CASRPGDRPQHF. CDR3 DNA sequence: TGTGCCAGCAGGCCGGGGGATCGGCCCCAGCATTTT.

This clone was seen only a few times. The genes are TRBV10-3 and TRBJ2-7; a possible D gene is TRBD2 (6 bases). Per germline, CDR1 ENHRY and CDR2 SYGVKD. The length of the CDR3 is 13 residues. Trimming took off 5 bases at V and 0 bases at J, with 8 bases between the two ends. The CDR3 loop reads CAISRDSSYEQYF. The CDR3 coding sequence is TGTGCCATCAGTCGGGACTCCTCCTACGAGCAGTACTTC.

The chain has TRBV2 and TRBJ1-2, with D perhaps TRBD1 (6 bases). CDR1 is SNHLY and CDR2 is FYNNEI in the germline V gene. Trimming shortened V by 6 bases and J by 4 bases, and 12 bases separated the two germline ends. The CDR3 is made up of 13 amino acids. CDR3 DNA: TGTGCCAGCAGCGAGGGGGGGGGCTATGGCTACACCTTC. Translation gives CASSEGGGYGYTF.

V gene TRBV4-1 combines with J gene TRBJ2-7; TRBD1 might be the D (6 bases). Germline V CDR1 and CDR2: MGHRA, YSYEKL. The V end lost 1 base, the J end lost 7 bases, and 14 bases lay between the germline ends. The CDR3 is 14 amino acids. CDR3 sequence reads: CASSQGGPGIEQYF. For the CDR3, the DNA is TGCGCCAGCAGCCAAGGGGGGCCCGGTATTGAGCAGTACTTC.

The V call is TRBV7-2, the J call TRBJ1-2; D may be TRBD1 (6 bases). The V end was cut by 4 bases, the J end by 4 bases, with 16 bases between. This CDR3 is built from 15 residues. The germline V gene encodes CDR1 SGHTA and CDR2 FQGNSA. The CDR3 DNA follows: TGTGCCAGCAGCTCACAGGGCCTTGTGCGCTATGGCTACACCTTC. It encodes CASSSQGLVRYGYTF.

V and J are TRBV6-5 and TRBJ1-5, with TRBD1 matching 7 bases. V shed 2 bases, J shed 5 bases, and the junction held 0 bases outside the gene matches. The germline V gene has CDR1 MNHEY and CDR2 SVGAGI. This CDR3 region has 13 residues. The CDR3 spells CASSYRGHQPQHF. The CDR3 DNA is TGTGCCAGCAGTTACAGGGGGCATCAGCCCCAGCATTTT.

The chain carries TRBV4-1 and TRBJ2-7, with 7 bases identical to TRBD1. With V trimmed by 4 bases and J by 2 bases, 11 bases remained unmatched. CDR3 length equals 16 residues. The V gene's germline CDR1 is MGHRA and CDR2 YSYEKL. The CDR3 here is CASSPYPAQGTYEQYF. CDR3 DNA: TGCGCCAGCAGCCCCTATCCAGCACAGGGGACCTACGAGCAGTACTTC.

This chain links TRBV6-5 with TRBJ2-7; possibly TRBD2 for D (7 bases). CDR1 is MNHEY, CDR2 SVGAGI, per germline. V shed 5 bases and J shed 1 base, with 15 bases lying between them. CDR3 size: 15 residues. DNA of the CDR3: TGTGCCAGCAGTACTGGGGGCGGGGGTTCCTACGAGCAGTACTTC. Amino acid sequence: CASSTGGGGSYEQYF.

V is TRBV7-2 and J is TRBJ2-1; D is perhaps TRBD2 (5 bases). This CDR3 spans 11 amino acids. Trimming removed 1 base from V and 13 bases from J, with 8 bases in between. The V gene's germline CDR1 is SGHTA and CDR2 FQGNSA. The CDR3 bases are TGTGCCAGCAGCTTAGGGAGGATACAGTTCTTC. It is translated as CASSLGRIQFF. The variable domain in full, completed from reference TRBV7-2 and TRBJ2-1, reads GAGVSQSPSNKVTEKGKDVELRCDPISGHTALYWYRQSLGQGLEFLIYFQGNSAPDKSGLPSDRFSAERTGGSVSTLTIQRTQQEDSAVYLCASSLGRIQFFGPGTRLTVL.

This chain uses TRBV5-6 with TRBJ1-2; D remains ambiguous. V was trimmed by 1 base and J by 4 bases, leaving 8 bases between them. Germline CDR1 is SGHDT and CDR2 is YYEEEE. The CDR3 has 13 residues. This CDR3 reads CASSLRGIYGYTF. In DNA, the CDR3 is TGTGCCAGCAGCTTGCGAGGGATCTATGGCTACACCTTC.

The chain joins TRBV6-1 to TRBJ2-1, with 14 positions matching TRBD2. CDR1 and CDR2 from the germline V gene are MNHNS and SASEGT. V gave up 6 bases and J gave up 9 bases; unmatched junction bases: 1. CDR3 length: 13 residues. DNA for the CDR3: TGTGCCAGCAGGACTAGCGGGGGGGCTGAGCAGTTCTTC. Protein product: CASRTSGGAEQFF.

The chain links TRBV9 to TRBJ2-5; 10 nucleotides agree with TRBD2. The germline gives CDR1 SGDLS, CDR2 YYNGEE. V dropped 3 bases and J dropped 2; count of bases not matched to a gene: 10. The CDR3 is 17 amino acids. For the CDR3, the DNA is TGTGCCAGCAGCGAGGGCTATAGCGGGGGGAGTCAAGAGACCCAGTACTTC. Translation gives CASSEGYSGGSQETQYF. The whole variable domain, remainder taken from reference TRBV9 and TRBJ2-5, is DSGVTQTPKHLITATGQRVTLRCSPRSGDLSVYWYQQSLDQGLQFLIQYYNGEERAKGNILERFSAQQFPDLHSELNLSSLELGDSALYFCASSEGYSGGSQETQYFGPGTRLLVL.

The chain recombines TRBV6-6 with TRBJ2-5, with 9 bases fitting TRBD2. Germline-derived CDR1 and CDR2 are MNHNY and SVGAGI (reference sequence). V lost 0 bases and J lost 5; bases outside the gene matches: 4. The length of the CDR3 is 15 residues. The chain's CDR3 is CASSYSRGGGETQYF. For the CDR3, the DNA is TGTGCCAGCAGTTACTCGCGGGGGGGCGGGGAGACCCAGTACTTC.

The chain recombines TRBV19 with TRBJ2-5, with no clear D. The germline V gene encodes CDR1 LNHDA and CDR2 SQIVND (reference sequence). The CDR3 spans 16 residues. Deletions cut 3 bases from V and 1 base from J, with 15 bases between. The CDR3 nucleotides read TGTGCCAGTAGTATGAGGCAGCTCCCCTTCCAAGAGACCCAGTACTTC. It yields the protein CASSMRQLPFQETQYF.

The rearrangement links TRBV27 to TRBJ1-6; 7 bases line up with TRBD1. V shed 6 bases, J shed 4 bases, and the junction held 3 bases outside the gene matches. The CDR3 is 14 amino acids. CDR1 MNHEY and CDR2 SMNVEV come from the germline V gene (reference sequence). CDR3 in DNA: TGTGCCAGCAGGGGACAGATTTATAATTCACCCCTCCACTTT. Translation gives CASRGQIYNSPLHF.

The CDR3 nucleotides read TGTGCCAGCAGCGTAGGAGGGGAGGGGCACTCTGGGGCCAACGTCCTGACTTTC. Translated: CASSVGGEGHSGANVLTF. The chain links TRBV9 to TRBJ2-6, with TRBD2 identical over 7 bases. V lost 0 bases, J lost 0 bases, and 6 bases stayed unmatched. Germline CDR1 is SGDLS and CDR2 is YYNGEE. The CDR3 loop spans 18 amino acids.

The gene calls are TRBV27 and TRBJ1-1; possible D gene TRBD1, 6 bases. Germline loops: CDR1 MNHEY, CDR2 SMNVEV (reference sequence). V shed 6 bases and J shed 3 bases, with 14 bases lying between them. The CDR3 extends over 14 amino acids. In DNA form, the CDR3 reads TGTGCCAGCAGCTACACAGGGCCCCACACTGAAGCTTTCTTT. Protein: CASSYTGPHTEAFF.

J is TRBJ1-1 and V is TRBV30; no clear D. The germline CDR1 and CDR2 sequences are GTSNPN and SVGIG (reference sequence). This CDR3 spans 11 amino acids. V lost 3 bases to trimming and J lost 8 bases, with 10 bases between them. CDR3 nucleotides: TGTGCCTGGAGGTTGGTAGCCGAAGCTTTCTTT. Residues: CAWRLVAEAFF.

The chain employs TRBV28 and TRBJ1-2; unclear D gene. The V gene lost 6 bases and the J gene lost 1 base, with 6 bases spanning the gap. CDR1 is MDHEN, CDR2 SYDVKM, per germline. The CDR3 is 12 amino acids. CDR3 sequence (DNA): TGTGCCAGCAGCCCCTTTAACTATGGCTACACCTTC. Protein sequence: CASSPFNYGYTF.

The chain is built from TRBV4-1 and TRBJ1-5, with 9 bases aligning to TRBD1. The CDR3 length is 16 residues. The V segment lost 3 bases and the J segment 2 bases; nucleotides outside the gene matches: 5. CDR1 is MGHRA and CDR2 is YSYEKL in the germline V gene. CDR3 in DNA: TGCGCCAGCAGCCAGGAGACAGGGGGGGGCAATCAGCCCCAGCATTTT. This codes for CASSQETGGGNQPQHF.

This chain connects TRBV4-2 to TRBJ1-4; tentative D call: TRBD1 (6 bases). CDR1 is LGHNA and CDR2 is YNFKEQ in the germline V gene. The ends were cut back, 0 bases at V and 5 bases at J, with 10 bases in the middle. This CDR3 is built from 15 residues. CDR3 loop: CASSQDVGANEKLFF. In nucleotides, the CDR3 is TGTGCCAGCAGCCAAGATGTGGGGGCCAATGAAAAACTGTTTTTT.

The chain joins TRBV7-2 to TRBJ1-1; TRBD1 aligns across 9 bases. Germline V gives CDR1 SGHTA, CDR2 FQGNSA. This CDR3 is built from 16 residues. The J segment lost 3 bases and the V segment lost 5 bases, leaving 10 bases of the junction unmatched. In DNA form, the CDR3 reads TGTGCCAGCAGCCCCAGATTTGGGACAGGGTACACTGAAGCTTTCTTT. It specifies CASSPRFGTGYTEAFF.

V gene TRBV9 combines with J gene TRBJ1-3; TRBD1 is a possible D gene (6 bases). Looked up from germline, CDR1 is SGDLS and CDR2 is YYNGEE. The CDR3 sequence is 15 residues long. V lost 0 bases and J lost 4, with 11 bases in between. CDR3 DNA sequence: TGTGCCAGCAGCGTAGGGGGGCGACAGGGAAACACCATATATTTT. Translation: CASSVGGRQGNTIYF.

The chain uses TRBV5-1 and TRBJ1-5; no reliable D call. The CDR3 is 13 amino acids. With 0 bases removed from V and 4 bases from J, the gap between germline ends came to 5 bases. Germline-derived CDR1 and CDR2 are SGHRS and YFSETQ. The CDR3 region is CASSLAPNQPQHF. DNA for the CDR3: TGCGCCAGCAGCTTGGCCCCAAATCAGCCCCAGCATTTT.

The CDR3: CAWEFPQGPLHF. The CDR3 DNA is TGTGCCTGGGAATTTCCGCAGGGCCCCCTCCACTTT. The V gene is TRBV30, the J gene TRBJ1-6, with D perhaps TRBD1 (5 bases). Germline loops: CDR1 GTSNPN, CDR2 SVGIG (reference sequence). V gave up 5 bases and J gave up 13 bases, with 15 bases separating them. This CDR3 spans 12 amino acids.

The CDR3 reads CASTTNRQGHTGELFF. For the CDR3, the DNA is TGTGCCAGCACCACTAACCGACAGGGCCACACCGGGGAGCTGTTTTTT. V gene TRBV7-9 combines with J gene TRBJ2-2; 7 bases match TRBD1. Germline CDR1 and CDR2: SEHNR and FQNEAQ (reference sequence). The CDR3 length is 16 residues. The J segment lost 3 bases and the V segment lost 7 bases, leaving 11 bases of the junction unmatched.